This record covers a single T cell receptor beta chain. What it binds is not known. V lost 5 bases to trimming and J lost 0 bases, with 7 bases between them. The CDR3 is 13 amino acids. The germline CDR1 and CDR2 sequences are SGHTA and FQGTGA. These data come from a study of PD-1 blockade in mismatch repair-deficient tumors. Findings and caveats of the study: Tumor-resident clones, often absent from pretreatment blood, expanded after pembrolizumab and then contracted.

Clones were read by immunoSEQ multiplex PCR, and TCRdb kept only the in-frame ones, dropping some. The profile shows about 120,000 clones, 65% to 80% of them singletons. The TCR-sequenced patients were a few responders to pembrolizumab. The specimen comprised peripheral blood, sampled 60 to 65 weeks after starting pembrolizumab. The rearrangement uses TRBV7-3 and TRBJ1-1, with D possibly being TRBD1 (5 bases). This TCR was sampled from an adult with mismatch repair-deficient cancer. CDR3 sequence (DNA): TGTGCCAGCAGCCTGACAGTGAACACTGAAGCTTTCTTT. Translation gives CASSLTVNTEAFF.